This T cell receptor beta chain emerged from a study of T-cell reconstitution after alpha-beta-depleted transplantation in children. Using unique molecular identifiers, the investigators prepared the TCRbeta library. TCRdb independently ran MiXCR on the PCR reads; one entry per CDR3 protein. In the table there are a few hundred thousand distinct CDR3 sequences, just over 20% of which are singletons. Trimming took off 9 bases at V and 3 bases at J, with 11 bases between the two ends. This CDR3 spans 13 amino acids. Germline V gives CDR1 KGHDR, CDR2 SFDVKD. The rearrangement uses TRBV24-1 and TRBJ2-1; maybe TRBD2 (6 bases). This clonotype was obtained from a human donor who donated a stem cell graft to a child with acute myeloid leukemia. The material was PBMCs from the stem cell graft donor, obtained from the stem cell graft. CDR3 protein: CATAAGRYNEQFF. CDR3 coding DNA: TGTGCCACCGCTGCGGGACGCTACAATGAGCAGTTCTTC.